This T cell receptor beta chain came from a study of CD8 T cells in ankylosing spondylitis. Findings and limits, study-wide: Earlier studies detected some motif variants in reactive arthritis synovial fluid and blood. Disease-linked clones, CD8+, were relatively rare in peripheral blood. Seemingly distinctive of ankylosing spondylitis blood was a TCR beta motif formed by eight highly homologous variants. In ankylosing spondylitis patients, matched synovial fluid reportedly showed significant enrichment of disease-linked clones.

Quantitative molecular-barcoded 5'-RACE generated the TCR beta libraries. One entry per CDR3 protein, called by TCRdb with MiXCR from the 5' RACE reads. Altogether roughly 670,000 distinct CDR3 sequences are present, around 19% being singletons, with the ten largest covering under 20%. This clonotype was seen a handful of times. Antigen specificity is unknown. Per the germline V gene, CDR1 is MNHEY and CDR2 is SMNVEV (reference sequence). Trimming took 8 bases from V and 2 from J, leaving 9 bases between them. CDR3 length: 12 amino acids. This chain uses TRBV27 with TRBJ2-5; D is ambiguous. This TCR was recovered from a male donor with ankylosing spondylitis. The specimen sequenced was blood, either unsorted or a sorted T cell fraction (not recorded which). The CDR3 reads CASVQEQETQYF. CDR3 nucleotides: TGTGCCAGCGTTCAGGAACAAGAGACCCAGTACTTC.